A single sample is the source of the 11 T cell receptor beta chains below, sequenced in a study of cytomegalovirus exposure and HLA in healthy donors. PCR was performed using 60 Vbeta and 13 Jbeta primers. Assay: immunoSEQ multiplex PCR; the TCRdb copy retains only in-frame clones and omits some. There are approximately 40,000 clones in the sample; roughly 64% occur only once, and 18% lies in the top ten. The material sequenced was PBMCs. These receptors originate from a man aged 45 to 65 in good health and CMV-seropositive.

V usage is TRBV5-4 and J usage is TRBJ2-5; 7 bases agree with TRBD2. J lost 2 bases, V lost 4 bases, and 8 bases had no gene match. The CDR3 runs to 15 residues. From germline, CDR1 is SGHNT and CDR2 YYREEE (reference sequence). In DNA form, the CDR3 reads TGTGCCAGCAGCCACAAAGCGGGGCCTCAAGAGACCCAGTACTTC. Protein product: CASSHKAGPQETQYF.

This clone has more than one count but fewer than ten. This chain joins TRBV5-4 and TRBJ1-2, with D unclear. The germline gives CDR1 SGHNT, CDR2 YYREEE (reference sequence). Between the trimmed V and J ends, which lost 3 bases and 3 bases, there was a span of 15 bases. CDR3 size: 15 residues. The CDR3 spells CASSSTAGADYGYTF. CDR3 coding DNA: TGTGCCAGCAGCTCGACTGCTGGCGCCGACTATGGCTACACCTTC.

The CDR3 DNA is TGTGCCAGCAGCTTAGGAGGTGACGCTGAAGCTTTCTTT. Its translation: CASSLGGDAEAFF. V and J are TRBV7-3 and TRBJ1-1; D remains unclear. The CDR3 runs 13 residues. From germline, CDR1 is SGHTA and CDR2 FQGTGA. V was clipped by 2 bases and J by 6 bases, with 10 bases between them.

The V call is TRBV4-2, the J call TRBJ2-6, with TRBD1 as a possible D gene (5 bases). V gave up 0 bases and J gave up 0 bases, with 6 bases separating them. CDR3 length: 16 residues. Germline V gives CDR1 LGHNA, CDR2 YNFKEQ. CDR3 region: CASSQDRGSGANVLTF. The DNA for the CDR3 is TGTGCCAGCAGCCAAGATAGGGGCTCTGGGGCCAACGTCCTGACTTTC.

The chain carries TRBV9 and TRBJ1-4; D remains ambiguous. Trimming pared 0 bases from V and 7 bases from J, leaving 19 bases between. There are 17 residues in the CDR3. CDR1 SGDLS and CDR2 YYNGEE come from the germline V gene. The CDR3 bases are TGTGCCAGCAGCGTAGGGGCAGGAGGGAATCGCGGTGAAAAACTGTTTTTT. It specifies CASSVGAGGNRGEKLFF.

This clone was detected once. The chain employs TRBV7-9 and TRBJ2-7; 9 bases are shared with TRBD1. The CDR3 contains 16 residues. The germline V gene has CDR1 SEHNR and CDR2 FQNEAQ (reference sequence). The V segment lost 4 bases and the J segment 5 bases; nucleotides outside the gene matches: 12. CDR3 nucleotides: TGTGCCAGCAGCTCCCAACGGGGGACAGGGAGGAACGAGCAGTACTTC. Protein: CASSSQRGTGRNEQYF.

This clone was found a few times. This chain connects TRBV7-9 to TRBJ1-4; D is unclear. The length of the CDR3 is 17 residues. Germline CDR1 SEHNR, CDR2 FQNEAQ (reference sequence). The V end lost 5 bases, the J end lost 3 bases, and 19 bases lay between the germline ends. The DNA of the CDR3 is TGTGCCAGCAGCAATCTCCAGCGGGGAAAGGCTAATGAAAAACTGTTTTTT. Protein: CASSNLQRGKANEKLFF.

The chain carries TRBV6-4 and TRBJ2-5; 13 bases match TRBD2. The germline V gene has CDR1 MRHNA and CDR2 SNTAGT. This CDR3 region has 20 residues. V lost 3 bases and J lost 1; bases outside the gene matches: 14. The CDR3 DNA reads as TGTGCCAGCAGTGAATTAGAGATTTGGACTAGCGGGGGTTCCCAAGAGACCCAGTACTTC. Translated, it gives CASSELEIWTSGGSQETQYF.

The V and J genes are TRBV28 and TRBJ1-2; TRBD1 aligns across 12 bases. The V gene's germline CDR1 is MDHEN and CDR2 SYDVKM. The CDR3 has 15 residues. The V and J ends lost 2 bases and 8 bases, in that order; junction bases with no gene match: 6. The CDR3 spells CASSLSGDRGQGYTF. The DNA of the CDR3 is TGTGCCAGCAGTTTAAGCGGGGACAGGGGGCAAGGCTACACCTTC.

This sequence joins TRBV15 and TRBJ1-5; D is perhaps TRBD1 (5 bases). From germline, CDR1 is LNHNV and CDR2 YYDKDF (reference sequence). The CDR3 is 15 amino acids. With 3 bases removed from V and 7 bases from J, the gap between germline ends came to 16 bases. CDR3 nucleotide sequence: TGTGCCACCAGCAGGGAACCAGGGAGGACACAGCCCCAGCATTTT. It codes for CATSREPGRTQPQHF.

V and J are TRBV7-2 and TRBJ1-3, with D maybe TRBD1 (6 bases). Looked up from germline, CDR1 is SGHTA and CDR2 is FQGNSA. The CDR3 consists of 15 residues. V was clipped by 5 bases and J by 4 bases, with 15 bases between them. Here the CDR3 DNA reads TGTGCCAGCAGCCCCCCAGGGGCGCGGGGAAACACCATATATTTT. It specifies CASSPPGARGNTIYF.